These 21 T cell receptor beta chains were all obtained from the same sample, sequenced in a study of shared clonotypes between healthy human individuals. Clones were read by immunoSEQ multiplex PCR, and TCRdb kept only the in-frame ones, dropping some. The sample includes 450,000 to 500,000 clones, 65% to 85% of them seen just once. The sample consisted of PBMCs. These receptors were obtained from a woman in her thirties or forties in good health. Some clones in this sample may be carry-over from other donors' samples.

Worth noting for this clone: A read error likely explains this, since a far larger clone differs by one base. The rearrangement links TRBV18 to TRBJ1-1, with a tentative D call TRBD1 (5 bases). V dropped 5 bases and J dropped 8 bases, with 15 bases sitting between them. Germline V gene data show CDR1 as KGHSH and CDR2 as LQKENI. The CDR3 covers 13 residues. The CDR3 DNA reads as TGTGCCAGCTCAGATGGGAACAGGATGGAAGCTTTCTTT. Translation gives CASSDGNRMEAFF.

Regarding this clone: It is likely a read error: a sequence one base away is far more abundant. In the same sample, other DNA sequences code for this CDR3. This chain connects TRBV28 to TRBJ1-2; 8 bases agree with TRBD1. There are 16 residues in the CDR3. The germline V gene encodes CDR1 MDHEN and CDR2 SYDVKM. In nucleotides, the CDR3 is TGCGCCAGCAGTTTAATTCCAGGGGGCGCAAGTAATGGCTACACCTTC. Its protein product is CASSLIPGGASNGYTF.

On this clone: A much larger clone lies a single base off, so this may be a read error. This chain connects TRBV18 to TRBJ1-1; D remains ambiguous. Trimming took off 3 bases at V and 4 bases at J, with 15 bases between the two ends. The length of the CDR3 is 15 residues. Germline lookup yields CDR1 KGHSH and CDR2 LQKENI. CDR3 nucleotides: TGTGCCAGCTCACCTCGGGAAGCCATGAGCACTGAAGCTTTCTTT. It yields the protein CASSPREAMSTEAFF.

The chain combines TRBV23-1 with TRBJ2-3; tentatively, D is TRBD1 (5 bases). TRBV23-1 is an open reading frame whose function is uncertain. V dropped 0 bases and J dropped 1 base, with 11 bases sitting between them. CDR3 size: 16 residues. The CDR3 sequence is CASSQSDKKGTDTQYF. The CDR3 DNA is TGCGCCAGCAGTCAATCGGACAAGAAAGGCACAGATACGCAGTATTTT.

The chain uses TRBV7-2 and TRBJ2-7; 7 bases line up with TRBD2. Germline CDR1 reads SGHTA; CDR2 reads FQGNSA. V lost 0 bases and J lost 0; bases outside the gene matches: 11. CDR3 length: 18 residues. Here the CDR3 DNA reads TGTGCCAGCAGCTTAGCGCGGTCCAGCGGGGCCCCCTCCTACGAGCAGTACTTC. It specifies CASSLARSSGAPSYEQYF.

The chain carries TRBV28 and TRBJ2-5; D is undetermined. The germline gives CDR1 MDHEN, CDR2 SYDVKM. Trimming took 5 bases from V and 6 from J, leaving 13 bases between them. The CDR3 length is 13 residues. The DNA for the CDR3 is TGTGCCAGCAGTCCGGAAGGAATGAAGACCCAGTACTTC. Its translation is CASSPEGMKTQYF.

This clone was picked up one time. The V call is TRBV6-1, the J call TRBJ2-7, with 7 bases matching TRBD1. This CDR3 is 14 amino acids long. V trimming: 6 bases; J trimming: 5 bases; junction bases outside the gene matches: 10. Germline V CDR1 and CDR2: MNHNS, SASEGT. CDR3 sequence (DNA): TGTGCCAGCAGACACGACAGGGCTAACGACGAGCAGTACTTC. It encodes CASRHDRANDEQYF.

This rearrangement joins TRBV10-3 to TRBJ2-4; D possibly matches TRBD1 or TRBD2 (5 bases each). The V gene's germline CDR1 is ENHRY and CDR2 SYGVKD. The V and J ends lost 0 bases and 6 bases respectively, with 12 bases between them. This CDR3 spans 15 amino acids. CDR3 sequence: CAISESGGSGNIQYF. The CDR3 DNA is TGTGCCATCAGTGAGTCTGGGGGTTCGGGAAACATTCAGTACTTC.

With regard to this clone: This may come from a read error, since a much larger clone is one base off. CDR3 residues: CASSRDRNQPQHF. Here the CDR3 DNA reads TGTGCCAGCAGTCGGGACAGAAATCAGCCCCAGCATTTT. The chain joins TRBV6-1 to TRBJ1-5; 7 bases line up with TRBD1. This CDR3 has 13 amino acids. V shed 5 bases and J 4 bases; nucleotides not matched to a gene: 2. Germline V gene lookup returns CDR1 MNHNS and CDR2 SASEGT.

The chain is built from TRBV28 and TRBJ1-4; D might be TRBD1 (5 bases). With 5 bases removed from V and 6 bases from J, the gap between germline ends came to 13 bases. The germline V gene has CDR1 MDHEN and CDR2 SYDVKM. The length of the CDR3 is 14 residues. The CDR3 is CASSPPGTHEKLFF. CDR3 DNA: TGTGCCAGCAGTCCGCCCGGGACGCATGAAAAACTGTTTTTT. Filled out from reference TRBV28 and TRBJ1-4, the complete variable domain reads DVKVTQSSRYLVKRTGEKVFLECVQDMDHENMFWYRQDPGLGLRLIYFSYDVKMKEKGDIPEGYSVSREKKERFSLILESASTNQTSMYLCASSPPGTHEKLFFGSGTQLSVL.

The chain links TRBV7-2 to TRBJ2-1; 10 nucleotides match TRBD2. V shed 7 bases and J 4 bases; nucleotides not matched to a gene: 10. This CDR3 spans 16 amino acids. Germline lookup yields CDR1 SGHTA and CDR2 FQGNSA. CDR3 sequence (DNA): TGTGCCAGCACCCTAGCCCCAGCGGGAGGGTACAATGAGCAGTTCTTC. Its protein product is CASTLAPAGGYNEQFF.

A word on this clone: It is likely a read error: a sequence one base away is far more abundant. This sample also contains other DNA sequences that code for the same CDR3. J is TRBJ1-1 and V is TRBV30; D gene ambiguous. The germline V gene has CDR1 GTSNPN and CDR2 SVGIG (reference sequence). This CDR3 contains 15 residues. The germline V and J ends were trimmed by 4 bases and 0 bases, with 15 bases remaining between them. The CDR3 spells CAWTPKEGMNTEAFF. DNA for the CDR3: TGTGCCTGGACCCCGAAGGAGGGCATGAACACTGAAGCTTTCTTT.

CDR3 amino acids: CASSLGYQGQGTQYF. The CDR3 nucleotides are TGTGCCAGCAGCTTAGGGTACCAGGGGCAGGGGACCCAGTACTTC. The V and J genes are TRBV7-9 and TRBJ2-5, with D perhaps TRBD1 (6 bases). Germline V gene sequence: CDR1 SEHNR, CDR2 FQNEAQ (reference sequence). The CDR3 is 15 residues long. V lost 1 base and J 7 bases, leaving 16 bases between the germline ends. Using reference TRBV7-9 and TRBJ2-5 for the parts outside the CDR3, the full variable domain is DTGVSQNPRHKITKRGQNVTFRCDPISEHNRLYWYRQTLGQGPEFLTYFQNEAQLEKSRLLSDRFSAERPKGSFSTLEIQRTEQGDSAMYLCASSLGYQGQGTQYFGPGTRLLVL.

CDR3 nucleotides: TGTGCCAGCAGCTTGGGGCAAAACCCGACTGACTACGAGCAGTACTTC. Amino acid sequence: CASSLGQNPTDYEQYF. The rearrangement joins TRBV5-5 to TRBJ2-5; D gene uncertain. The J call is in doubt because the DNA end fits TRBJ2-7 better. This CDR3 is 16 amino acids long. Germline-derived CDR1 and CDR2 are SGHKS and YYEKEE (reference sequence).

The chain employs TRBV2 and TRBJ1-1, with D uncertain. Germline assignment: CDR1 SNHLY and CDR2 FYNNEI. V gave up 2 bases and J gave up 10 bases, with 14 bases separating them. This CDR3 is 13 amino acids long. CDR3 coding DNA: TGTGCCAGCAGTGAAATCGTGGCCGGTGGAGCTTTCTTT. It is translated as CASSEIVAGGAFF.

The chain links TRBV2 to TRBJ2-1, with 8 bases that match TRBD2. There are 15 residues in the CDR3. Germline lookup yields CDR1 SNHLY and CDR2 FYNNEI. J gave up 2 bases and V 11 bases, and 11 bases lay outside the gene matches. CDR3 in DNA: TGTGCCTCTAACATTTTAGCGGGGACCTACAATGAGCAGTTCTTC. As protein: CASNILAGTYNEQFF.

This clone was recorded a few times. Other DNA sequences from this sample encode an identical CDR3 as well. CDR3 DNA sequence: TGTGCCTCGGTGGACAGGGACTATGGCTACACCTTC. It specifies CASVDRDYGYTF. The chain carries TRBV7-9 and TRBJ1-2; 8 nucleotides agree with TRBD1. CDR3 size: 12 residues. Germline V lookup: CDR1 SEHNR, CDR2 FQNEAQ (reference sequence). V was pared by 11 bases and J by 3 bases, with 5 bases of the junction left unmatched. The whole variable domain, filled in from reference TRBV7-9 and TRBJ1-2, reads DTGVSQNPRHKITKRGQNVTFRCDPISEHNRLYWYRQTLGQGPEFLTYFQNEAQLEKSRLLSDRFSAERPKGSFSTLEIQRTEQGDSAMYLCASVDRDYGYTFGSGTRLTVV.

The CDR3 is CASSGRTGSNNEQFF. The CDR3 DNA reads TGCGCCAGCAGCGGCAGGACAGGGAGCAACAATGAGCAGTTCTTC. The chain employs TRBV5-1 and TRBJ2-1; TRBD1 matches at 8 bases. The V and J ends lost 4 bases and 5 bases, in that order; junction bases with no gene match: 8. The CDR3 is 15 residues long. Germline-derived CDR1 and CDR2 are SGHRS and YFSETQ.

This chain joins TRBV28 and TRBJ2-1; no reliable D call. This CDR3 comprises 11 residues. The V gene's germline CDR1 is MDHEN and CDR2 SYDVKM. The ends were cut back, 8 bases at V and 7 bases at J, with 9 bases in the middle. For the CDR3, the DNA is TGTGCCAGCCGGACGTCTAATGAGCAGTTCTTC. Its protein is CASRTSNEQFF.

The rearrangement joins TRBV2 to TRBJ2-5, with D hard to call. CDR1 and CDR2 (germline): SNHLY, FYNNEI. The CDR3 totals 13 residues. V shed 5 bases and J shed 5 bases, with 12 bases lying between them. The CDR3 coding sequence is TGTGCCAGCAGTCCGGAGTCTGATGAGACCCAGTACTTC. This translates into CASSPESDETQYF.

The CDR3 is CASSLTTGGSIQYF. CDR3 nucleotides: TGCGCCAGCAGCTTGACGACAGGGGGGAGCATTCAGTACTTC. This chain links TRBV5-1 with TRBJ2-4; 9 bases align to TRBD1. V shed 1 base and J 9 bases; nucleotides not matched to a gene: 5. The CDR3 length is 14 residues. Germline-derived CDR1 and CDR2 are SGHRS and YFSETQ.